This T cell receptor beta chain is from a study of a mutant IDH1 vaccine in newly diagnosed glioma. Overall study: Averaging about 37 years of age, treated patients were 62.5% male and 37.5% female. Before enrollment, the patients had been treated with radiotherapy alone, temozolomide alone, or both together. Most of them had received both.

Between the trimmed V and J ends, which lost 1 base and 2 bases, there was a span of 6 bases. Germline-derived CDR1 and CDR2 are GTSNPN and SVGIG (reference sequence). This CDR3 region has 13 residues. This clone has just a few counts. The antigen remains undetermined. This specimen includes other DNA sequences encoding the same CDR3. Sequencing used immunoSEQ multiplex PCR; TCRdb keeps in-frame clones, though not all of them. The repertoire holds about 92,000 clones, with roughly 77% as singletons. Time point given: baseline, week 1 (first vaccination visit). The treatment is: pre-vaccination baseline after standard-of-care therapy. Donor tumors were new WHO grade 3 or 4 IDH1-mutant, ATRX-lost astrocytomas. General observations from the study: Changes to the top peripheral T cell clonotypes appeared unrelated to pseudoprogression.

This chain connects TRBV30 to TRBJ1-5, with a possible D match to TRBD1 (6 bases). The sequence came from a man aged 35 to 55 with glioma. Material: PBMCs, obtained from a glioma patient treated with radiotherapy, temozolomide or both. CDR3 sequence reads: CAWSGQGNQPQHF. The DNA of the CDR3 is TGTGCCTGGAGTGGACAGGGCAATCAGCCCCAGCATTTT.